The next 14 T cell receptor beta chains were all read from a single sample in a study of OX40 agonist ivuxolimab in advanced cancers. Method: immunoSEQ multiplex PCR; TCRdb's copy keeps in-frame clones and lacks some. This sample yields 95,000 to 150,000 clones, of which approximately 90% are seen a single time; around 0.55% belongs to the top ten. The material was CD4+ or CD8+ T cells sorted from blood, obtained in a trial of the OX40 agonist ivuxolimab. Every receptor here comes from an adult with an advanced solid tumor such as melanoma, head and neck, liver or kidney cancer.

This clone was observed once. The V call is TRBV4-3, the J call TRBJ1-2; 7 bases fit TRBD1. Trimming took 6 bases from V and 8 from J; bases not matched to a gene: 12. The germline V gene has CDR1 LGHNA and CDR2 YSLEER. CDR3 length: 14 amino acids. DNA of the CDR3: TGCGCCAGCAGTCATGTAGAGGGGGCTGGGGGCTACACCTTC. It specifies CASSHVEGAGGYTF.

This sequence joins TRBV5-1 and TRBJ2-3; D is undetermined. This CDR3 has 14 amino acids. Trimming stripped 3 bases from V and 4 bases from J, with 12 bases between. CDR1 and CDR2 from the germline V gene are SGHRS and YFSETQ. In DNA, the CDR3 is TGCGCCAGCAGCTCTAATCCTACCGCAGATACGCAGTATTTT. This codes for CASSSNPTADTQYF.

This chain joins TRBV21-1 and TRBJ1-1. TRBV21-1 represents a pseudogene. The CDR3 spans 12 residues. CDR3 DNA: TGTGCCAGCATCAGGCCTGGGGCTGAAGCTTTCTTT. Its protein is CASIRPGAEAFF.

The CDR3 region is CASKQGGSGANVLTF. CDR3 DNA sequence: TGTGCCAGCAAGCAGGGGGGGTCTGGGGCCAACGTCCTGACTTTC. V is TRBV27 and J is TRBJ2-6; D tentatively fits TRBD1 or TRBD2 (7 bases each). CDR1 and CDR2 (germline): MNHEY, SMNVEV (reference sequence). V gave up 7 bases and J gave up 1 base, with 11 bases separating them. The CDR3 runs to 15 residues.

The gene calls are TRBV1 and TRBJ1-3. TRBV1 is labeled a pseudogene. This CDR3 comprises 17 residues. The CDR3 region has the DNA TGCACCAGCAGCCAAGATTTGCACCGCCTCTCTGGAAACACCATATATTTT. Its protein product is CTSSQDLHRLSGNTIYF.

This clone was observed once. Germline and junction disagree at one end, which may indicate a read error. The chain uses TRBV11-3 and TRBJ2-4; 7 positions agree with TRBD1. The CDR3 extends over 14 amino acids. From germline, CDR1 is SGHNT and CDR2 YENEEA. The CDR3 nucleotides are TGTGCCAGCAGCTTGACAGGGCCCAAAAGCATTCAGTACTTC. Protein sequence: CASSLTGPKSIQYF.

The gene calls are TRBV18 and TRBJ2-5; TRBD1 aligns across 7 bases. Per the germline V gene, CDR1 is KGHSH and CDR2 is LQKENI. Unmatched junction bases numbered 9, after V lost 6 bases and J lost 2 bases. This CDR3 is built from 15 residues. DNA for the CDR3: TGTGCCAGCTCGGCGAACAGGGGCCTTCAAGAGACCCAGTACTTC. Encoded protein: CASSANRGLQETQYF.

V is TRBV13 and J is TRBJ1-4; the match to TRBD1 covers 9 bases. J was trimmed by 5 bases and V by 5 bases; bases with no gene match: 12. The CDR3 spans 17 residues. Looked up from germline, CDR1 is PRHDT and CDR2 is FYEKMQ (reference sequence). CDR3 loop: CASSLGQGTGRNEKLFF. DNA of the CDR3: TGTGCCAGCAGCCTCGGACAGGGGACCGGGCGGAATGAAAAACTGTTTTTT.

This chain links TRBV9 with TRBJ2-3; 9 nucleotides match TRBD1. J gave up 11 bases and V 3 bases, and 10 bases lay outside the gene matches. Germline V CDR1 and CDR2: SGDLS, YYNGEE. This CDR3 region has 14 residues. The CDR3: CASSEGTGPVRQYF. For the CDR3, the DNA is TGTGCCAGCAGCGAGGGGACAGGGCCAGTCAGGCAGTATTTT.

The chain links TRBV19 to TRBJ1-1, with D unclear. Between the trimmed V and J ends, which lost 6 bases and 4 bases, there was a span of 15 bases. Germline V CDR1 and CDR2: LNHDA, SQIVND (reference sequence). The CDR3 spans 14 residues. CDR3 loop: CASSTGLPGTEAFF. Written as DNA, the CDR3 is TGTGCCAGTAGCACCGGACTCCCGGGCACTGAAGCTTTCTTT.

This chain connects TRBV2 to TRBJ1-5, with D uncertain. V was pared by 8 bases and J by 2 bases, with 19 bases between. Per germline, CDR1 SNHLY and CDR2 FYNNEI. CDR3 size: 16 residues. This CDR3 reads CASGPGPDIGNQPQHF. CDR3 DNA: TGTGCCAGCGGGCCAGGACCTGATATTGGCAATCAGCCCCAGCATTTT.

The chain couples TRBV18 to TRBJ2-7; D is perhaps TRBD1 (5 bases). Between the trimmed V and J ends, which lost 5 bases and 3 bases, there was a span of 8 bases. CDR1 and CDR2 from the germline V gene are KGHSH and LQKENI. The CDR3 is 12 residues long. CDR3 amino acids: CASSAQGYEQYF. As DNA, the CDR3 is TGTGCCAGCTCAGCCCAGGGCTACGAGCAGTACTTC.

This chain joins TRBV28 and TRBJ2-5; 13 positions match TRBD2. V dropped 5 bases and J dropped 2; count of bases not matched to a gene: 17. The germline V gene encodes CDR1 MDHEN and CDR2 SYDVKM. The CDR3 covers 20 residues. The chain's CDR3 is CASSLGTSGAILRGQETQYF. The CDR3 DNA reads TGTGCCAGCAGTCTAGGGACTAGCGGGGCTATTTTGAGAGGGCAAGAGACCCAGTACTTC.

This clone was seen only once. The chain recombines TRBV30 with TRBJ1-6; no clear D gene. V gave up 0 bases and J gave up 7 bases, with 13 bases separating them. This CDR3 has 15 amino acids. Per germline, CDR1 GTSNPN and CDR2 SVGIG (reference sequence). The CDR3 spells CAWSVGQPGNSPLHF. CDR3 nucleotide sequence: TGTGCCTGGAGTGTAGGGCAACCTGGGAATTCACCCCTCCACTTT.